This T cell receptor beta chain was sequenced in a study of a mutant IDH1 vaccine in newly diagnosed glioma. About the research overall: Standard pretreatment was either radiotherapy, temozolomide, or, for most, radiochemotherapy with temozolomide.

As for this clone: The target antigen is unknown.

Study findings and constraints: Pseudoprogression showed no apparent link to changes in top peripheral T cell clonotypes.

Method: immunoSEQ multiplex PCR; TCRdb's copy keeps in-frame clones and lacks some. The sample holds roughly 51,000 clones, around 85% seen once. The time point denotes: week 47, end of study. Mutant IDH1 20-mer peptide, at 300 ug, made up each vaccine dose, with topical imiquimod. During weeks 1, 3, 5, 7, 11, 15, 19 and 23, patients received eight vaccinations. Astrocytomas found in donors were new, WHO grade 3 or 4, IDH1-mutant and ATRX-lost. There are 14 residues in the CDR3. Trimming took off 0 bases at V and 7 bases at J, with 13 bases between the two ends. Germline V gene sequence: CDR1 PRHDT, CDR2 FYEKMQ (reference sequence).

Specimen: PBMCs, collected from a glioma patient whose treatment included an IDH1 peptide vaccine. The sequence was collected from a woman in her twenties or thirties with glioma. Some clones in this sample may be carry-over from other donors' samples. J is TRBJ2-7 and V is TRBV13; D remains ambiguous. The chain's CDR3 is CASSLGLGSDEQYF. Here the CDR3 DNA reads TGTGCCAGCAGCTTAGGCCTAGGTTCCGATGAGCAGTACTTC. The entire variable domain, with the rest obtained from reference TRBV13 and TRBJ2-7, is as follows: AAGVIQSPRHLIKEKRETATLKCYPIPRHDTVYWYQQGPGQDPQFLISFYEKMQSDKGSIPDRFSAQQFSDYHSELNMSSLELGDSALYFCASSLGLGSDEQYFGPGTRLTVT.